This TCR beta chain emerged from a study of cytomegalovirus exposure and HLA in healthy donors. Overall study findings and caveats: With high specificity and sensitivity, the classifier reportedly diagnosed cytomegalovirus status.

With 60 Vbeta and 13 Jbeta primers, the PCR was carried out. Only in-frame clones appear in the TCRdb table, and some are missing; sequencing was by immunoSEQ multiplex PCR. Of about 85,000 clones detected, around 66% appear once; the ten largest clones hold 3% to 4%. V lost 5 bases and J lost 0, with 14 bases in between. The CDR3 has 16 amino acids. CDR1 is SGHDT and CDR2 is YYEEEE in the germline V gene. On this clone: Its antigen is unidentified.

Each donor was healthy, and each was a bone marrow donor. The rearrangement uses TRBV5-6 and TRBJ2-2; D is uncertain. Sequenced: PBMCs. The origin of this receptor is a man younger than 40 in good health and CMV-seronegative. The CDR3: CASRPYSASNTGELFF. CDR3 in DNA: TGTGCCAGCAGGCCCTACTCAGCGTCGAACACCGGGGAGCTGTTTTTT.